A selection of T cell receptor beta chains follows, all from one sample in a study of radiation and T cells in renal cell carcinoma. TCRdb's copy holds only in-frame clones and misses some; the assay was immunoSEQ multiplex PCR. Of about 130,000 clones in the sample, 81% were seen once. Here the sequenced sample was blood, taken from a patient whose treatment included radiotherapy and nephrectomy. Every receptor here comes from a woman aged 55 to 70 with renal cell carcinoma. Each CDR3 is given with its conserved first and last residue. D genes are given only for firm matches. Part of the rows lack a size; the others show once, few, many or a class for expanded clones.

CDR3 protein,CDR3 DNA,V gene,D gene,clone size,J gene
CASSLRGGLAETDTQYF,TGTGCCAGCAGCTTAAGGGGGGGACTAGCGGAGACAGATACGCAGTATTTT,TRBV7-3,TRBD2,NA,TRBJ2-3
CASRPGGQAYYGYTF,TGTGCCAGCAGACCTGGGGGACAGGCATACTATGGCTACACCTTC,TRBV6-5,TRBD1,NA,TRBJ1-2
CASRNTARGNQPQHF,TGTGCCAGCAGAAACACTGCCAGGGGCAATCAGCCCCAGCATTTT,TRBV2,NA,NA,TRBJ1-5
CASRRPPRNTEAFF,TGTGCCAGCAGGCGACCGCCACGGAACACTGAAGCTTTCTTT,TRBV28,NA,NA,TRBJ1-1
CASSFHFTHEKLFF,TGTGCCAGCAGTTTTCACTTCACCCATGAAAAACTGTTTTTT,TRBV28,NA,NA,TRBJ1-4
CASSFSVVGGQPQHF,TGTGCCAGCAGTTTTTCCGTGGTGGGAGGTCAGCCCCAGCATTTT,TRBV28,NA,NA,TRBJ1-5
CASSPQTGGQNIQYF,TGTGCCAGCAGTCCCCAGACAGGGGGCCAGAACATTCAGTACTTC,TRBV27,TRBD1,NA,TRBJ2-4
CASLRGYGEQYF,TGTGCCTCCCTTCGGGGCTACGGGGAGCAGTACTTC,TRBV6-1,NA,NA,TRBJ2-7
CASSLRAANTGELFF,TGTGCCAGCAGCTTGCGAGCCGCGAACACCGGGGAGCTGTTTTTT,TRBV5-4,NA,NA,TRBJ2-2
CASSLDGARAKNIQYF,TGTGCCAGCAGTTTGGATGGGGCGAGAGCCAAAAACATTCAGTACTTC,TRBV28,NA,NA,TRBJ2-4
CASSPGSYEQYF,TGCGCCAGCAGCCCAGGTTCCTACGAGCAGTACTTC,TRBV5-1,NA,NA,TRBJ2-7
CASSYSTSLGYTF,TGTGCCAGCAGTTACTCCACGTCACTCGGCTACACCTTC,TRBV6-5,NA,NA,TRBJ1-2
CASSSATGLEQYF,TGCGCCAGCAGCTCGGCGACAGGGCTCGAGCAGTACTTC,TRBV5-1,TRBD1,NA,TRBJ2-7
CASSLEQGAGTEAFF,TGCGCCAGCAGCCTTGAACAGGGGGCTGGGACTGAAGCTTTCTTT,TRBV5-1,TRBD1,NA,TRBJ1-1
CASSGDGGNQPQHF,TGTGCCAGCAGTGGGGACGGTGGCAATCAGCCCCAGCATTTT,TRBV2,NA,NA,TRBJ1-5
CASSFWGGEQFF,TGTGCCAGCAGTTTCTGGGGCGGGGAGCAGTTCTTC,TRBV27,NA,NA,TRBJ2-1
CASTENYGYTF,TGTGCCAGCACCGAGAACTATGGCTACACCTTC,TRBV6-6,NA,NA,TRBJ1-2
CASSPGGHQETQYF,TGTGCCAGCAGTCCCGGGGGGCACCAAGAGACCCAGTACTTC,TRBV6-5,NA,NA,TRBJ2-5
CASSLGGREDETQYF,TGTGCCAGCAGCTTAGGGGGCAGGGAGGATGAGACCCAGTACTTC,TRBV5-4,NA,NA,TRBJ2-5
CASSSGTATGELFF,TGTGCCAGCAGCTCCGGGACAGCCACCGGGGAGCTGTTTTTT,TRBV5-4,TRBD1,NA,TRBJ2-2
CASSPTGGVHYGYTF,TGTGCCAGCAGTCCCACAGGGGGCGTTCACTATGGCTACACCTTC,TRBV28,TRBD1,NA,TRBJ1-2
CASSLGQETQYF,TGTGCCAGCAGCTTAGGTCAAGAGACCCAGTACTTC,TRBV7-9,NA,few,TRBJ2-5
CASSESLSPPGEKLFF,TGCGCCAGCAGTGAGTCGCTTTCCCCTCCTGGGGAAAAACTGTTTTTT,TRBV10-2,NA,NA,TRBJ1-4
CASSYTGGFPYEQYF,TGTGCCAGTAGTTATACAGGGGGCTTCCCCTACGAGCAGTACTTC,TRBV19,TRBD1,NA,TRBJ2-7
CASSYMGIYNEQFF,TGTGCCAGCAGTTACATGGGGATCTACAATGAGCAGTTCTTC,TRBV6-5,NA,NA,TRBJ2-1